The 5 T cell receptor beta chains below come from one sample, sequenced in a study of tissue T cells after allogeneic stem cell transplantation. Only in-frame clones appear in the TCRdb table, and some are missing; sequencing was by immunoSEQ multiplex PCR. The table records more than 6,000 clones, approximately 43% of them present only once. This sample's time point: mouse harvest day 7 after allogeneic transplant. Tail vein injection delivered 10^7 T-cell-depleted bone marrow cells and 10^6 splenic CD5+ T cells. Sequencing was carried out using skin. The receptor source for this set is a female BALB/c mouse given C57BL/6 T cells with graft-versus-host disease after an allogeneic hematopoietic cell transplant.

Turning to this clone: The gene names here belong to mouse. The read terminates 1 residue before the CDR3 end, so the remaining end is supplied by the germline J gene. The chain carries TRBV13-2 and TRBJ2-4; perhaps TRBD1 as D (5 bases). Germline CDR1 is NNHNN and CDR2 is SYGAGS (reference sequence). The germline V and J ends were trimmed by 0 bases and 5 bases, with 7 bases remaining between them. The CDR3 extends over 13 amino acids. The CDR3 loop reads CASGDARGNTLYF. The covered CDR3 bases are TGTGCCAGCGGTGATGCGAGGGGAAACACCTTGTAC.

Comment on this clone: Each gene name is a mouse one. The read ends 1 residue before the CDR3 terminus; that terminus is restored from the germline J gene. This chain links TRBV26 with TRBJ1-6; D is unclear. TRBJ1-6 counts as an open reading frame of uncertain function. Germline V gives CDR1 KGHPV, CDR2 FQNQEV (reference sequence). This CDR3 spans 13 amino acids. Deletions cut 4 bases from V and 4 bases from J, with 5 bases between. The sequenced part of the CDR3 DNA is TGTGCCAGCAGTCGGGGATATAATTCGCCCCTCTAC. It yields the protein CASSRGYNSPLY. The full CDR3 is CASSRGYNSPLYF.

In the case of this clone: Germline and genes: mouse. The read gets to within 1 residue of the CDR3 end, and the germline J gene fills in the rest. The chain is built from TRBV3 and TRBJ1-1; D possibly corresponds to TRBD1 (6 bases). V lost 4 bases and J 0 bases, leaving 9 bases between the germline ends. This CDR3 has 14 amino acids. Germline CDR1 and CDR2: SNHLY and FYNGKV (reference sequence). CDR3 region: CASSSQGSNTEVFF. The DNA read from the CDR3 is TGTGCCAGCAGCTCACAGGGTTCAAACACAGAAGTCTTC. Combining the CDR3 with reference TRBV3 and TRBJ1-1 gives the whole variable domain GPKVLQIPSHQIIDMGQMVTLNCDPVSNHLYFYWYKQILGQQMEFLVNFYNGKVMEKSKLFKDQFSVERPDGSYFTLKIQPTALEDSAVYFCASSSQGSNTEVFFGKGTRLTVV.

Note on this clone: Mouse germline and gene names are used. With the read ending 1 residue before the CDR3 end, the germline J gene is used to fill in that end. V gene TRBV3 combines with J gene TRBJ1-1; 10 positions match TRBD1. This CDR3 is built from 15 residues. The germline gives CDR1 SNHLY, CDR2 FYNGKV (reference sequence). With 5 bases clipped from V and 1 base from J, the junction kept 4 bases outside the gene matches. The CDR3 DNA, read in part, is TGTGCCAGCAGCCCCGACAGGGGGCGAAACACAGAAGTCTTC. This sequence encodes CASSPDRGRNTEVF. The full CDR3 protein is CASSPDRGRNTEVFF. The full variable domain, its missing parts supplied by reference TRBV3 and TRBJ1-1, is GPKVLQIPSHQIIDMGQMVTLNCDPVSNHLYFYWYKQILGQQMEFLVNFYNGKVMEKSKLFKDQFSVERPDGSYFTLKIQPTALEDSAVYFCASSPDRGRNTEVFFGKGTRLTVV.

Concerning this clone itself: Gene and germline names: mouse. The read comes to an end 1 residue before the CDR3 does, leaving the germline J gene to fill in the end. The chain couples TRBV13-1 to TRBJ2-1; D gene unclear. Trimming left V 5 bases short and J 1 base short, with 4 bases between. This CDR3 comprises 12 residues. The V gene's germline CDR1 is NSHNY and CDR2 SYGAGN. CDR3 DNA (partial): TGTGCCAGCAGACAAAACTATGCTGAGCAGTTC. Amino acid sequence: CASRQNYAEQF. The entire CDR3 is CASRQNYAEQFF.